This TCR beta chain was recovered during a study of T cell responses to AZD1222 COVID-19 vaccine. The study's findings and limits: White British people made up most donors, females outnumbered males, and clonal diversity was possibly underestimated.

The table came from immunoSEQ multiplex PCR; TCRdb's copy has only in-frame clones and leaves some out. The sample holds 25,000 to 35,000 clones, about 77% seen once. On this clone: Its specificity is unknown.

The origin of this receptor is an adult in good health. Sequenced here: peripheral blood, sampled on day 0 of AZD1222 vaccination.

The DNA for the CDR3 is TGTGCCAGCAGTGAATTAGGACTAGCGAGAGACGAGCAGTACTTC. It translates to CASSELGLARDEQYF. The chain joins TRBV6-1 to TRBJ2-7; TRBD2 agrees at 9 bases. V shed 2 bases, J shed 5 bases, and the junction held 7 bases outside the gene matches. CDR1 is MNHNS and CDR2 is SASEGT in the germline V gene. The CDR3 totals 15 residues.